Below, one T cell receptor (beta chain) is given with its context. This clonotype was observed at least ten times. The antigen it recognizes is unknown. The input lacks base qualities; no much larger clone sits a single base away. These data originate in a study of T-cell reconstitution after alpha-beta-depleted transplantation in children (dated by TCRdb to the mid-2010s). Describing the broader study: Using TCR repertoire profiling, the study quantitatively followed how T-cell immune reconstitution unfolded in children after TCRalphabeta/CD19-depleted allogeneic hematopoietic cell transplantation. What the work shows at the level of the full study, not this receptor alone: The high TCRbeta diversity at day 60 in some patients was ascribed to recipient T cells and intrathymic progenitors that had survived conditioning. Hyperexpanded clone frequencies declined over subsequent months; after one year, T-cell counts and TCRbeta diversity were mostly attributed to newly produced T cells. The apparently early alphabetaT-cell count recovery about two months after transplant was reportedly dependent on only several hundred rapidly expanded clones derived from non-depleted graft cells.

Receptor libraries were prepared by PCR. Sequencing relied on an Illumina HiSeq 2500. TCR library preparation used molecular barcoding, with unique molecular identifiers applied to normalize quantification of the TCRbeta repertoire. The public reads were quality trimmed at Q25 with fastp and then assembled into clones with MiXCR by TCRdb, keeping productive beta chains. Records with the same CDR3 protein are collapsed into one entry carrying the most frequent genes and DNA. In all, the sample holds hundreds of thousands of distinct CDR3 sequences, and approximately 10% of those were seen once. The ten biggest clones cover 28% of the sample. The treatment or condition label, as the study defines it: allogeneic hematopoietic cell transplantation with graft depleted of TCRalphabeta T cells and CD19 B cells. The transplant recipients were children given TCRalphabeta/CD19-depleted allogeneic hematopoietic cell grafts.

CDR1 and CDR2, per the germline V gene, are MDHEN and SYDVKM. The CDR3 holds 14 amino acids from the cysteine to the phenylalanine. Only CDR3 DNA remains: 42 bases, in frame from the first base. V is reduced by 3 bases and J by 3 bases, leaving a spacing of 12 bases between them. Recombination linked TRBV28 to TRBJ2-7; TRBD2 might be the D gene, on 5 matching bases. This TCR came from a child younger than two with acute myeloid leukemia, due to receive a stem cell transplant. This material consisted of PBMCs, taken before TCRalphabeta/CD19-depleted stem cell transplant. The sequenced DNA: TGTGCCAGCAGTTTTTTTGGCAGCGGCTACGAGCAGTACTTC. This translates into CASSFFGSGYEQYF. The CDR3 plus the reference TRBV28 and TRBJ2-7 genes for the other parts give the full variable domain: DVKVTQSSRYLVKRTGEKVFLECVQDMDHENMFWYRQDPGLGLRLIYFSYDVKMKEKGDIPEGYSVSREKKERFSLILESASTNQTSMYLCASSFFGSGYEQYFGPGTRLTVT.